The T cell receptor (beta chain) under discussion was sequenced for a study of blood T cells in healthy people across ages. This CDR3 is built from 18 residues. Trimming shortened V by 5 bases and J by 2 bases, and 23 bases separated the two germline ends. The germline gives CDR1 MDHEN, CDR2 SYDVKM. Using a J-beta primer mix together with a sample-barcoded 5' primer, a second PCR was run for 7 to 11 cycles. MiXCR was run by TCRdb on the 5' RACE reads, yielding one entry per CDR3 protein. There are under 1,100,000 distinct CDR3 sequences in the sample; around 27% occur only once, and 0.75% lies in the top ten. The same data also went into a second study, on T cells of mothers and their children.

Sequencing used blood. This clonotype was obtained from a girl between 2 and 10 years old in good health. V gene TRBV28 combines with J gene TRBJ2-3, with D perhaps TRBD2 (6 bases). In DNA form, the CDR3 reads TGTGCCAGCAGTCCGTCCCCGGGGGAGGAGACTAACACAGATACGCAGTATTTT. Its translation is CASSPSPGEETNTDTQYF.